The 30 T cell receptor beta chains in this list originate from one sample, sequenced in a study of shared clonotypes between healthy human individuals. TCRdb's table, derived via immunoSEQ multiplex PCR, lists solely in-frame clones and lacks some. Here the sample spans hundreds of thousands of clones, less than 80% being singletons. Source material: memory CD4+ T cells sorted from blood. Regarding subset: CD45RA-negative fraction. These TCRs come from a woman aged 25 to 39 in good health.

This sequence joins TRBV28 and TRBJ1-1; 7 bases align to TRBD1. After removal of 6 bases from V and 5 bases from J, the junction contained 21 bases not matched to a gene. Looked up from germline, CDR1 is MDHEN and CDR2 is SYDVKM. The CDR3 consists of 18 residues. The CDR3 here is CASSPLRQGRIKGTEAFF. The DNA for the CDR3 is TGTGCCAGCAGCCCGCTTAGACAGGGAAGAATCAAGGGGACTGAAGCTTTCTTT.

The chain joins TRBV6-1 to TRBJ2-5; D call uncertain. The CDR3 totals 10 residues. Germline loops: CDR1 MNHNS, CDR2 SASEGT. The V end lost 9 bases, the J end lost 5 bases, and 7 bases lay between the germline ends. The CDR3 DNA reads as TGTGCCAGTGGTCGGGAGACCCAGTACTTC. The encoded protein is CASGRETQYF.

This clone was found a few times. The same CDR3 also results from other DNA sequences found in this sample. The gene calls are TRBV5-1 and TRBJ2-1; D is possibly TRBD1 (5 bases). This CDR3 is built from 15 residues. Germline V gene lookup returns CDR1 SGHRS and CDR2 YFSETQ. V shed 1 base and J shed 0 bases, with 8 bases lying between them. The CDR3 region is CASSLSRGSYNEQFF. The CDR3 nucleotides are TGCGCCAGCAGCTTGTCAAGGGGCTCCTACAATGAGCAGTTCTTC.

This clone was recorded a few times. The chain carries TRBV28 and TRBJ2-7; D gene ambiguous. CDR1 and CDR2 from the germline V gene are MDHEN and SYDVKM. There are 13 residues in the CDR3. Trimming cost V 3 bases and J 3 bases, with 9 bases left between them. The chain's CDR3 is CASSLQVSYEQYF. The CDR3 DNA follows: TGTGCCAGCAGTTTGCAGGTTAGCTACGAGCAGTACTTC. The complete variable domain, with remaining parts taken from reference TRBV28 and TRBJ2-7, reads DVKVTQSSRYLVKRTGEKVFLECVQDMDHENMFWYRQDPGLGLRLIYFSYDVKMKEKGDIPEGYSVSREKKERFSLILESASTNQTSMYLCASSLQVSYEQYFGPGTRLTVT.

This chain connects TRBV25-1 to TRBJ2-7; D not certain. V dropped 8 bases and J dropped 2 bases, with 16 bases sitting between them. There are 14 residues in the CDR3. CDR1 and CDR2 (germline): MGHDK, SYGVNS. CDR3 in amino acids: CASAPLGSTYEQYF. The CDR3 coding sequence is TGTGCCAGCGCCCCCTTAGGATCAACCTACGAGCAGTACTTC.

The rearrangement uses TRBV11-2 and TRBJ2-5; 7 positions match TRBD2. With 1 base clipped from V and 0 bases from J, the junction kept 5 bases outside the gene matches. This CDR3 contains 16 residues. The germline V gene encodes CDR1 SGHAT and CDR2 FQNNGV. The CDR3 DNA is TGTGCCAGCAGCTTAGTCCCAGCGGGGAACCAAGAGACCCAGTACTTC. Its protein product is CASSLVPAGNQETQYF. Full variable domain (remainder filled in from reference TRBV11-2 and TRBJ2-5): EAGVAQSPRYKIIEKRQSVAFWCNPISGHATLYWYQQILGQGPKLLIQFQNNGVVDDSQLPKDRFSAERLKGVDSTLKIQPAKLEDSAVYLCASSLVPAGNQETQYFGPGTRLLVL.

CDR3 protein: CASSQDRGSPLNTGELFF. CDR3 DNA: TGTGCCAGCAGCCAAGACCGAGGGAGCCCCTTGAACACCGGGGAGCTGTTTTTT. V usage is TRBV4-2 and J usage is TRBJ2-2, with D perhaps TRBD2 (5 bases). Germline V gene data show CDR1 as LGHNA and CDR2 as YNFKEQ. There are 18 residues in the CDR3. V shed 0 bases and J shed 1 base, with 15 bases lying between them.

This rearrangement joins TRBV6-9 to TRBJ1-5; 12 bases align to TRBD1. CDR3 length: 19 residues. CDR1 MNHGY and CDR2 SVAAGI come from the germline V gene. With 7 bases clipped from V and 1 base from J, the junction kept 14 bases outside the gene matches. The CDR3 loop reads CASTLTGTGGSLSNQPQHF. The CDR3, as DNA: TGTGCCAGCACCCTGACCGGGACAGGGGGCTCTTTAAGCAATCAGCCCCAGCATTTT.

This clone has just a few counts. V is TRBV5-1 and J is TRBJ1-1; D is possibly TRBD1 (6 bases). V was clipped by 1 base and J by 5 bases, with 15 bases between them. CDR3 length: 15 amino acids. Germline V lookup: CDR1 SGHRS, CDR2 YFSETQ. The CDR3 protein is CASSLRVQGDTEAFF. CDR3 coding DNA: TGCGCCAGCAGCTTGAGAGTACAGGGTGATACTGAAGCTTTCTTT.

DNA of the CDR3: TGTGCCAGCGGCAGCTCTGGAAACACCATATATTTT. Protein product: CASGSSGNTIYF. The genes are TRBV6-5 and TRBJ1-3, with D uncertain. The length of the CDR3 is 12 residues. CDR1 and CDR2 from the germline V gene are MNHEY and SVGAGI. V dropped 8 bases and J dropped 0 bases, with 5 bases sitting between them.

The chain's CDR3 is CAGAPQWGEQFF. In DNA, the CDR3 is TGTGCCGGCGCACCCCAGTGGGGTGAGCAGTTCTTC. The chain couples TRBV28 to TRBJ2-1; D remains ambiguous. This CDR3 spans 12 amino acids. CDR1 and CDR2 (germline): MDHEN, SYDVKM. V was trimmed by 11 bases and J by 9 bases, leaving 17 bases between them.

The chain joins TRBV19 to TRBJ1-2; 10 bases fit TRBD1. This CDR3 comprises 18 residues. Germline-derived CDR1 and CDR2 are LNHDA and SQIVND (reference sequence). Trimming cost V 5 bases and J 3 bases; bases outside gene matches: 15. CDR3 sequence (DNA): TGTGCCAGTAGTGTCGCCGGGACAGGGGCCACCAGTTACTATGGCTACACCTTC. Translating it yields CASSVAGTGATSYYGYTF.

This clone was observed a few times. The V call is TRBV5-4, the J call TRBJ1-3; D is uncertain. Trimming left V 0 bases short and J 9 bases short, with 13 bases between. Germline V gives CDR1 SGHNT, CDR2 YYREEE (reference sequence). The CDR3 has 14 amino acids. CDR3 residues: CASSLDGIVTTIYF. The CDR3, as DNA: TGTGCCAGCAGCTTGGACGGAATCGTTACCACCATATATTTT.

In this sample, this clone turned up a few times. The genes are TRBV27 and TRBJ2-2; D unclear. V lost 6 bases to trimming and J lost 0 bases, with 8 bases between them. Germline V lookup: CDR1 MNHEY, CDR2 SMNVEV (reference sequence). This CDR3 comprises 14 residues. CDR3 protein: CASRVPSNTGELFF. The CDR3 DNA is TGTGCCAGCAGGGTACCCTCGAACACCGGGGAGCTGTTTTTT.

This chain connects TRBV10-3 to TRBJ2-7; 7 nucleotides agree with TRBD2. The CDR3 runs 14 residues. V shed 6 bases, J shed 5 bases, and the junction held 10 bases outside the gene matches. Germline V gives CDR1 ENHRY, CDR2 SYGVKD. For the CDR3, the DNA is TGTGCCATCAGGATAGCGGACGGGAGGAACGAGCAGTACTTC. This codes for CAIRIADGRNEQYF.

The chain has TRBV12-1 and TRBJ2-6; the table's TRBD1 call for D was not verified on the DNA. TRBV12-1 is a listed pseudogene. The CDR3 runs 18 residues. This chain's CDR3 is CASSAYPVGQSRANVLTF. The CDR3 DNA is TGTGCCAGCAGCGCGTATCCTGTAGGACAAAGTCGGGCCAACGTCCTGACTTTC.

This chain connects TRBV14 to TRBJ1-1, with D maybe TRBD1 (6 bases). V was shortened by 0 bases and J by 3 bases, with 17 bases between the two germline ends. The CDR3 is 17 residues long. In germline, CDR1 is SGHDN, CDR2 FVKESK. The CDR3 is CASSQEVPYYRDTEAFF. The CDR3 DNA sequence: TGTGCCAGCAGCCAAGAGGTCCCTTACTACAGGGACACTGAAGCTTTCTTT.

The chain uses TRBV7-8 and TRBJ1-5; D is undetermined. The germline V gene has CDR1 SGHVS and CDR2 FQNEAQ. The CDR3 loop spans 15 amino acids. The V and J ends lost 1 base and 8 bases respectively, with 15 bases between them. CDR3 bases: TGTGCCAGCAGCTTAGGATTCAGTCCAGAGGAGCCCCAGCATTTT. It translates to CASSLGFSPEEPQHF.

The chain combines TRBV11-2 with TRBJ2-3; 10 bases match TRBD2. Germline V gene lookup returns CDR1 SGHAT and CDR2 FQNNGV. This CDR3 is built from 16 residues. The V segment lost 1 base and the J segment 5 bases; nucleotides outside the gene matches: 6. For the CDR3, the DNA is TGTGCCAGCAGCTTAGCACTAGCGGGATTACAAGATACGCAGTATTTT. It codes for CASSLALAGLQDTQYF.

This clone was recorded many times. The chain carries TRBV5-4 and TRBJ2-3; D is undetermined. Germline loops: CDR1 SGHNT, CDR2 YYREEE (reference sequence). V lost 0 bases and J 5 bases, leaving 13 bases between the germline ends. The CDR3 is 15 residues long. The CDR3 loop reads CASSLARSLGDTQYF. DNA of the CDR3: TGTGCCAGCAGCTTGGCTCGCAGCCTGGGAGATACGCAGTATTTT.

This clone is a singleton in its sample. This specimen includes other DNA sequences encoding the same CDR3. The chain recombines TRBV5-1 with TRBJ2-2; D gene uncertain. The CDR3 runs to 16 residues. The germline V and J ends were trimmed by 0 bases and 0 bases, with 9 bases remaining between them. Germline CDR1 is SGHRS and CDR2 is YFSETQ. CDR3 in DNA: TGCGCCAGCAGCTTGGAAGGTCGGCCGAACACCGGGGAGCTGTTTTTT. Translating it yields CASSLEGRPNTGELFF.

The rearrangement links TRBV29-1 to TRBJ1-1, with D hard to call. The CDR3 is 13 residues long. Germline V CDR1 and CDR2: SQVTM, ANQGSEA. The V end was cut by 3 bases, the J end by 2 bases, with 10 bases between. CDR3 region: CSVERQFNTEAFF. The DNA of the CDR3 is TGCAGCGTTGAGCGGCAATTTAACACTGAAGCTTTCTTT.

This clone was observed once. The V gene is TRBV29-1, the J gene TRBJ2-2; weak D call: TRBD2 (6 bases). V gave up 4 bases and J gave up 4 bases, with 10 bases separating them. CDR1 SQVTM and CDR2 ANQGSEA come from the germline V gene. The CDR3 is 13 residues long. CDR3 loop: CSVGMGGTGELFF. In DNA form, the CDR3 reads TGCAGCGTTGGCATGGGGGGCACCGGGGAGCTGTTTTTT.

This clone has more than one count but fewer than ten. Distinct nucleotide sequences in the sample also encode this CDR3. This rearrangement joins TRBV5-1 to TRBJ2-1, with 9 bases identical to TRBD2. The V segment lost 4 bases and the J segment 4 bases; nucleotides outside the gene matches: 6. CDR3 length equals 15 residues. Germline lookup yields CDR1 SGHRS and CDR2 YFSETQ. The CDR3, as DNA: TGCGCCAGCAGCGAAAGTAGCGGGAGTTACAATGAGCAGTTCTTC. Its translation: CASSESSGSYNEQFF.

The chain couples TRBV5-1 to TRBJ2-1, with D tentatively TRBD1 or TRBD2 (5 bases each). Trimming removed 4 bases from V and 0 bases from J, with 11 bases in between. The germline V gene encodes CDR1 SGHRS and CDR2 YFSETQ. The CDR3 runs to 15 residues. The CDR3 reads CASSRDGDSYNEQFF. The CDR3 DNA follows: TGCGCCAGCAGCAGGGACGGGGACTCCTACAATGAGCAGTTCTTC.

J is TRBJ2-2 and V is TRBV19; D may be TRBD1 or TRBD2 (6 bases each). The CDR3 spans 15 residues. Germline loops: CDR1 LNHDA, CDR2 SQIVND (reference sequence). V was shortened by 5 bases and J by 2 bases, with 12 bases between the two germline ends. This CDR3 reads CASSPGAHNTGELFF. The DNA for the CDR3 is TGTGCCAGTAGTCCGGGGGCGCATAACACCGGGGAGCTGTTTTTT.

The chain couples TRBV28 to TRBJ1-1; D ambiguous. CDR3 length: 11 residues. Germline lookup yields CDR1 MDHEN and CDR2 SYDVKM. V dropped 6 bases and J dropped 5 bases, with 7 bases sitting between them. The CDR3 sequence: CASRLRTEAFF. The CDR3 DNA is TGTGCCAGCAGGCTCAGAACTGAAGCTTTCTTT.

V is TRBV28 and J is TRBJ2-7; D perhaps matches TRBD2 (7 bases). Deletions cut 3 bases from V and 6 bases from J, with 15 bases between. Per germline, CDR1 MDHEN and CDR2 SYDVKM. This CDR3 is 14 amino acids long. The CDR3 spells CASSLGGAYGEQYF. The CDR3 DNA is TGTGCCAGCAGTTTGGGGGGGGCTTATGGCGAGCAGTACTTC.

The rearrangement joins TRBV7-2 to TRBJ1-2, with D unclear. This CDR3 is built from 12 residues. With 2 bases removed from V and 4 bases from J, the gap between germline ends came to 5 bases. Looked up from germline, CDR1 is SGHTA and CDR2 is FQGNSA. CDR3 in DNA: TGTGCCAGCAGCTTATCCGGCTATGGCTACACCTTC. Its translation is CASSLSGYGYTF.

This clone was recorded at least ten times. The gene calls are TRBV4-2 and TRBJ1-2; D is ambiguous. The germline V gene has CDR1 LGHNA and CDR2 YNFKEQ. This CDR3 contains 12 residues. Trimming took 5 bases from V and 5 from J, leaving 9 bases between them. CDR3 in DNA: TGTGCCAGCAGCTTGCGGGGATATGGCTACACCTTC. Amino acids: CASSLRGYGYTF.